This T cell receptor (beta chain) was retrieved from a study of blood T cells in healthy people across ages. Using a J-beta primer mix together with a sample-barcoded 5' primer, a second PCR was run for about 7 to 12 cycles. MiXCR was run by TCRdb on the 5' RACE reads, yielding one entry per CDR3 protein. Among 700,000 to 950,000 distinct CDR3 sequences listed, over 45% were seen once. Turning to this clonotype: At one boundary the junction diverges from the germline segment, which might be a read error.

There were healthy Caucasian individuals from Russia, aged about 6 to 100, serving as donors. Germline CDR1 is SGHAT and CDR2 is FQNNGV. The CDR3 is made up of 12 amino acids. The J gene is TRBJ2-5, the V gene TRBV11-2; D may match TRBD1 or TRBD2 (5 bases each). The sequencing sample was made of blood. The clonotype comes from a man aged 25 to 40 in good health. CDR3 protein: CASSWGREAQYF. In DNA, the CDR3 is TGTGCCAGCAGCTGGGGGAGAGAGGCCCAGTACTTC.